This T cell receptor (beta chain) was captured in a study of radiotherapy plus CTLA-4 blockade in lung cancer. The wider study: Overall, 18% of patients showed an objective response, while 31% attained disease control.

Germline loops: CDR1 SGHRS, CDR2 YFSETQ. The length of the CDR3 is 15 residues. J gave up 6 bases and V 5 bases, and 11 bases lay outside the gene matches. Measured with immunoSEQ multiplex PCR; TCRdb has only the in-frame clones, and not every one. Of 90,000 to 100,000 clones detected, about four fifths appear once; the ten largest clones hold about a quarter. Study-wide results and limits: There was expansion of tumor-derived TCR clones in blood after radiotherapy plus ipilimumab.

A word on this clone: What it recognizes is unknown.

The rearrangement joins TRBV5-1 to TRBJ1-2; 9 positions agree with TRBD1. Sequencing was performed on peripheral blood, taken from a patient treated with radiotherapy plus ipilimumab. The source is a human donor with non-small cell lung cancer that progressed on radiotherapy plus ipilimumab. CDR3 sequence reads: CASRSRQGVLDGYTF. The CDR3, as DNA: TGCGCCAGCAGAAGCCGACAGGGGGTGCTTGATGGCTACACCTTC.